The clone carrying this T cell receptor (beta chain) was seen only a few times. What it binds is unknown. Germline lookup yields CDR1 SGHNT and CDR2 YYREEE (reference sequence). CDR3 length: 16 residues. The junction had 8 bases not matched to a gene; V was cut back by 3 bases and J by 5 bases. This entry belongs to a study of cytomegalovirus exposure and HLA in healthy donors. This PCR relied on a set of 60 Vbeta primers and 13 Jbeta primers. Data came from immunoSEQ multiplex PCR; TCRdb stores just in-frame clones and leaves some out. This sample carries 65,000 to 80,000 clones, 60% to 85% of them seen once, and the ten largest clones take about 22%. Study outcomes and limitations: A later analysis showed that HLA-associated TCR beta chains had undergone more clonal expansion than equally common others. Three chains tied to CMV proved CMV antigen-specific in vitro.

Source material: PBMCs. The TCR sequence derives from a woman aged 35 to 49 in good health and CMV-seropositive. V gene TRBV5-4 combines with J gene TRBJ2-3; 11 positions agree with TRBD2. CDR3 sequence: CASSSPTSGSEDTQYF. CDR3 coding DNA: TGTGCCAGCAGCTCCCCTACTAGCGGGAGCGAAGATACGCAGTATTTT.